A single sample gave rise to the 25 T cell receptor beta chains below, sequenced in a study of tumor-infiltrating lymphocytes in primary liver carcinoma. They got blood RNA out of unsorted whole blood and also pulled out germline DNA. The researchers produced TCR beta cDNA from around 500 ng total RNA with a constant-region primer. Libraries covering TCR beta were generated through three nested multiplex PCR rounds (using a slightly modified ARM-PCR). In the first two PCR rounds, TRBV1-TRBV30 forward primers were paired with a C-beta reverse primer, and each round lasted roughly 9 cycles. TCRdb re-derived calls from the multiplex PCR reads in MiXCR, one entry per CDR3 protein. The sample lists about 310,000 distinct CDR3 sequences; about 50% were seen once. The sample taken for sequencing was peripheral blood. The receptors were gathered from a woman in her 30s with primary liver carcinoma and hepatitis B virus infection.

For this clonotype: One base away lies a much larger clone, so this may be a sequencing read error. The chain recombines TRBV29-1 with TRBJ2-3; 12 bases align to TRBD2. The germline gives CDR1 SQVTM, CDR2 ANQGSEA. V dropped 1 base and J dropped 5; count of bases not matched to a gene: 4. This CDR3 has 15 amino acids. The CDR3 sequence is CSVEGTSGIRDTQYF. The DNA for the CDR3 is TGCAGCGTTGAAGGGACTAGCGGGATTCGAGATACGCAGTATTTT.

Concerning this clonotype: Compared with germline, one end of the junction differs, possibly owing to a read error. The chain couples TRBV5-4 to TRBJ2-3; D is perhaps TRBD1 or TRBD2 (5 bases each). Germline CDR1 is SGHNT and CDR2 is YYREEE (reference sequence). The CDR3 spans 15 residues. The CDR3 sequence is CARSPPGTEADTQYF. Written as DNA, the CDR3 is TGTGCCAGGAGCCCGCCCGGGACGGAGGCGGATACACAGTATTTT.

The chain couples TRBV11-2 to TRBJ2-3; no clear D. Germline CDR1 is SGHAT and CDR2 is FQNNGV. The CDR3 consists of 13 residues. DNA of the CDR3: TGTGTCAACAGCTTAAGTACAGTAAATACGCAGTATTTT. This encodes CVNSLSTVNTQYF.

The CDR3, as DNA: TGTGCCAGCAGTTCTGGGGCAGCTCATAACTACGAGCAGTACTTC. This sequence encodes CASSSGAAHNYEQYF. This rearrangement joins TRBV28 to TRBJ2-7, with D possibly being TRBD1 (5 bases). Trimming cost V 4 bases and J 3 bases, with 16 bases left between them. Germline V gene sequence: CDR1 MDHEN, CDR2 SYDVKM. The CDR3 covers 15 residues.

In its sample, this clonotype was seen once. The CDR3 ends on some other residue instead of the conserved phenylalanine or tryptophan, so this is likely a read error. This rearrangement joins TRBV11-2 to TRBJ2-7, with D tentatively TRBD2 (5 bases). The CDR3 covers 13 residues. Germline V gives CDR1 SGHAT, CDR2 FQNNGV. CDR3 sequence: CACSLRTQYEQYL. The CDR3 coding sequence is TGTGCCTGCAGCTTGAGGACTCAATACGAGCAGTACCTC.

This chain connects TRBV11-2 to TRBJ2-2; possible D gene TRBD2, 5 bases. The CDR3 covers 13 residues. Germline V gene data show CDR1 as SGHAT and CDR2 as FQNNGV. The V end lost 11 bases, the J end lost 8 bases, and 18 bases lay between the germline ends. CDR3 residues: CAGIFMREGELFF. CDR3 coding DNA: TGTGCCGGCATCTTTATGAGGGAGGGGGAGCTGTTTTTT.

The V call is TRBV4-1, the J call TRBJ1-5; D remains unclear. This CDR3 has 17 amino acids. Germline V gives CDR1 MGHRA, CDR2 YSYEKL. V was cut by 0 bases and J by 5 bases, with 17 bases left in between. The CDR3 DNA sequence: TGCGCCAGCAGCCAAGATTCTGGGCACCTCAGCGATCAGCCCCAGCATTTT. Its protein product is CASSQDSGHLSDQPQHF.

Comment on this clonotype: The missing conserved phenylalanine or tryptophan at the end of this CDR3 makes a read error likely. The limits of the CDR3 on the DNA are not certain, so only TCRdb's listed CDR3 is given. The genes are TRBV12-3 or TRBV12-4 and TRBJ1-1; the table's D call, TRBD1, was not checked against the DNA. Inclusive of both ends, the CDR3 amounts to 12 amino acids. The CDR3: CASSSGTALFGL.

Concerning this clonotype: The conserved closing phenylalanine or tryptophan is absent in this CDR3, likely reflecting a read error. This chain connects TRBV12-3 or TRBV12-4 to TRBJ2-7; D may be TRBD2 (5 bases). CDR3 length equals 14 residues. Trimming took off 7 bases at V and 6 bases at J, with 19 bases between the two ends. This CDR3 is CASKIGSRFSEQYL. The CDR3 DNA reads as TGTGCCAGCAAGATAGGGAGTCGATTTAGCGAGCAGTACCTC.

The chain is built from TRBV11-3 and TRBJ2-2; the D gene is possibly TRBD2 (6 bases). The V and J ends lost 9 bases and 9 bases respectively, with 23 bases between them. CDR1 SGHNT and CDR2 YENEEA come from the germline V gene. This CDR3 spans 15 amino acids. The CDR3 is CASSPSGLRTRELFF. The CDR3 DNA reads TGTGCCAGTAGCCCAAGCGGGCTGCGGACCCGGGAGCTGTTTTTT.

The chain recombines TRBV6-6 with TRBJ1-1; perhaps TRBD1 as D (5 bases). There are 16 residues in the CDR3. The germline gives CDR1 MNHNY, CDR2 SVGAGI (reference sequence). Trimming stripped 5 bases from V and 6 bases from J, with 22 bases between. CDR3 protein: CASSNGARREVPEAFF. Here the CDR3 DNA reads TGTGCCAGCAGTAACGGGGCCCGGAGAGAGGTCCCTGAAGCTTTCTTT.

The chain recombines TRBV6-5 with TRBJ1-3; D gene uncertain. The germline V gene encodes CDR1 MNHEY and CDR2 SVGAGI. Trimming left V 0 bases short and J 3 bases short, with 12 bases between. There are 16 residues in the CDR3. This CDR3 is CASSYSPTESGNTIYF. Here the CDR3 DNA reads TGTGCCAGCAGTTACTCGCCAACCGAGAGTGGAAACACCATATATTTT.

The CDR3 region has the DNA TGTGCCACTAGCTTAGGGTCCTACGAGCAGTACTTC. This gives the protein CATSLGSYEQYF. The chain is built from TRBV11-2 and TRBJ2-7; a possible D gene is TRBD2 (5 bases). Trimming removed 10 bases at V and 1 base at J, with 11 bases between. Germline-derived CDR1 and CDR2 are SGHAT and FQNNGV. There are 12 residues in the CDR3.

As to this clonotype: This may arise from a read error, as a much more abundant clone is one base away. The chain recombines TRBV12-3 or TRBV12-4 with TRBJ2-1; 7 bases are a match to TRBD2. This CDR3 contains 13 residues. The CDR3, as DNA: TGTGCCAGCAGATACCGGGACTACAATGAGCAGCTCTTC. Translating it yields CASRYRDYNEQLF.

V is TRBV5-4 and J is TRBJ2-1; 14 bases match TRBD2. With 9 bases clipped from V and 6 bases from J, the junction kept 14 bases outside the gene matches. Per germline, CDR1 SGHNT and CDR2 YYREEE (reference sequence). The CDR3 has 17 residues. CDR3 sequence (DNA): TGTGCCACCCGACGGACTAGCGGGAGGCGGGACGGCAATGAGCAGTTCTTC. Its translation is CATRRTSGRRDGNEQFF.

This clonotype was detected a few times. The chain couples TRBV4-3 to TRBJ2-3; TRBD2 aligns across 10 bases. The CDR3 length is 16 residues. Germline V CDR1 and CDR2: LGHNA, YSLEER. Trimming took 0 bases from V and 10 from J; bases not matched to a gene: 10. The CDR3 is CASSQERAGGRTPQYF. The CDR3, as DNA: TGCGCCAGCAGCCAAGAACGAGCGGGAGGGCGGACCCCGCAGTATTTT.

The chain couples TRBV28 to TRBJ1-1; TRBD1 is a possible D gene (6 bases). Deletions cut 6 bases from V and 5 bases from J, with 16 bases between. The CDR3 consists of 14 residues. Germline-derived CDR1 and CDR2 are MDHEN and SYDVKM. The CDR3 sequence: CASSTQGWRTEAFF. The CDR3 DNA reads TGTGCCAGCAGCACACAGGGCTGGAGGACTGAAGCTTTCTTT.

The table lists this clonotype with a few counts. This may be a read error: a much more frequent sequence differs by one nucleotide. The chain combines TRBV11-2 with TRBJ1-5; D is ambiguous. The CDR3 extends over 13 amino acids. V was trimmed by 5 bases and J by 7 bases, leaving 12 bases between them. CDR1 SGHAT and CDR2 FQNNGV come from the germline V gene. CDR3 nucleotide sequence: TGTGCCAGCAGCCATGAGGAAGTACAGCCCCAGCATTTT. Its translation is CASSHEEVQPQHF. The full variable domain, completed using reference TRBV11-2 and TRBJ1-5, is EAGVAQSPRYKIIEKRQSVAFWCNPISGHATLYWYQQILGQGPKLLIQFQNNGVVDDSQLPKDRFSAERLKGVDSTLKIQPAKLEDSAVYLCASSHEEVQPQHFGDGTRLSIL.

This clonotype was found many times. The chain links TRBV29-1 to TRBJ2-3, with D unclear. The germline V gene encodes CDR1 SQVTM and CDR2 ANQGSEA. CDR3 length: 11 residues. Trimming removed 5 bases from V and 5 bases from J, with 8 bases in between. The CDR3 sequence is CSVLVGDTQYF. The CDR3 DNA reads TGCAGCGTTTTGGTGGGAGATACGCAGTATTTT.

The chain links TRBV4-3 to TRBJ1-2; TRBD1 agrees at 10 bases. CDR3 length: 15 amino acids. The junction had 13 bases not matched to a gene; V was cut back by 9 bases and J by 6 bases. CDR1 is LGHNA, CDR2 YSLEER, per germline. CDR3 amino acids: CASNQAGTGVDGYTF. As DNA, the CDR3 is TGCGCCAGTAACCAAGCCGGGACAGGGGTAGATGGCTACACCTTC.

There are a few counts of this clonotype. V gene TRBV6-1 combines with J gene TRBJ2-5, with unresolved D. This CDR3 comprises 13 residues. The germline V gene encodes CDR1 MNHNS and CDR2 SASEGT. V was pared by 5 bases and J by 0 bases, with 7 bases between. This chain's CDR3 is CASSHSNQETQYF. The CDR3 coding sequence is TGTGCCAGCAGTCACAGTAACCAAGAGACCCAGTACTTC.

This clonotype was recorded many times. The chain employs TRBV6-5 and TRBJ2-1, with TRBD1 as a possible D gene (7 bases). Trimming stripped 7 bases from V and 0 bases from J, with 13 bases between. The CDR3 is 15 residues long. From germline, CDR1 is MNHEY and CDR2 SVGAGI. The CDR3 here is CASNPGGSSYNEQFF. CDR3 nucleotides: TGTGCCAGCAACCCAGGGGGGAGCTCCTACAATGAGCAGTTCTTC.

The sample holds many counts of this clonotype. The CDR3 region is CASSLGRGNPQETQYF. DNA for the CDR3: TGTGCCAGCAGCTTAGGCCGGGGGAACCCCCAAGAGACCCAGTACTTC. The V and J genes are TRBV11-2 and TRBJ2-5; D might be TRBD2 (6 bases). CDR3 length equals 16 residues. V gave up 1 base and J gave up 1 base, with 13 bases separating them. Germline V gene sequence: CDR1 SGHAT, CDR2 FQNNGV.

Regarding this clonotype: A clone one base away is much larger, so this may be a read error. Likely a read error: the CDR3 ends without its conserved phenylalanine or tryptophan. The J gene is TRBJ2-1, the V gene TRBV6-2 or TRBV6-3, with 10 bases matching TRBD2. The germline V gene encodes CDR1 MNHEY and CDR2 SVGEGT. V was clipped by 7 bases and J by 0 bases; unmatched bases: 3. The CDR3 sequence is 15 residues long. CDR3: CASKASGSSYNEQFL. The CDR3 DNA sequence: TGTGCCAGCAAGGCTAGCGGGAGCTCCTACAATGAGCAGTTCTTA.

The chain uses TRBV10-3 and TRBJ2-3; maybe TRBD2 (5 bases). V was shortened by 11 bases and J by 2 bases, with 14 bases between the two germline ends. This CDR3 has 13 amino acids. Germline V CDR1 and CDR2: ENHRY, SYGVKD. CDR3 sequence reads: CALSAGNTDTQYF. Written as DNA, the CDR3 is TGTGCCCTCTCTGCCGGGAACACAGATACGCAGTATTTT.